These 8 T cell receptor beta chains came from one sample sequenced in a study of blood T cell repertoires in COVID-19. Using immunoSEQ multiplex PCR, the repertoire was profiled, and TCRdb retains in-frame clones only, with some absent. The table lists around 130,000 clones, roughly 84% of them singletons, with over 1.1% in the top ten. The sequencing sample was made of peripheral blood. The receptors shown here come from a man aged 60 to 75 with acute or convalescent COVID-19.

The chain recombines TRBV7-3 with TRBJ1-1, with D possibly matching TRBD1 (6 bases). The CDR3 length is 13 residues. The germline V gene encodes CDR1 SGHTA and CDR2 FQGTGA. V shed 5 bases and J shed 5 bases, with 12 bases lying between them. CDR3: CASSKQGGTEAFF. In nucleotides, the CDR3 is TGTGCCAGCAGCAAACAGGGAGGGACTGAAGCTTTCTTT. Combining the CDR3 with reference TRBV7-3 and TRBJ1-1 gives the whole variable domain GAGVSQTPSNKVTEKGKYVELRCDPISGHTALYWYRQSLGQGPEFLIYFQGTGAADDSGLPNDRFFAVRPEGSVSTLKIQRTERGDSAVYLCASSKQGGTEAFFGQGTRLTVV.

The rearrangement joins TRBV29-1 to TRBJ2-5, with a tentative D call TRBD2 (6 bases). CDR1 and CDR2 from the germline V gene are SQVTM and ANQGSEA. The CDR3 is 13 residues long. V was trimmed by 7 bases and J by 5 bases, leaving 17 bases between them. The CDR3 loop is CSARGGFGETQYF. In nucleotides, the CDR3 is TGCAGCGCCCGAGGAGGGTTCGGGGAGACCCAGTACTTC.

J is TRBJ2-3 and V is TRBV5-1, with D perhaps TRBD1 (6 bases). Germline lookup yields CDR1 SGHRS and CDR2 YFSETQ. The V and J ends lost 0 bases and 2 bases respectively, with 13 bases between them. There are 16 residues in the CDR3. In DNA form, the CDR3 reads TGCGCCAGCAGCTTGGATGGGGGCGCGGACACAGATACGCAGTATTTT. Protein sequence: CASSLDGGADTDTQYF.

The chain links TRBV5-1 to TRBJ1-1; possible D gene TRBD1, 6 bases. Trimming left V 0 bases short and J 2 bases short, with 14 bases between. The CDR3 contains 16 residues. CDR1 and CDR2 from the germline V gene are SGHRS and YFSETQ. The CDR3 region is CASSLAHRAINTEAFF. CDR3 nucleotide sequence: TGCGCCAGCAGCTTGGCGCACAGGGCAATAAACACTGAAGCTTTCTTT.

A few counts support this clone. The chain links TRBV6-5 to TRBJ1-6; D might be TRBD1 (5 bases). Germline assignment: CDR1 MNHEY and CDR2 SVGAGI. The CDR3 runs to 16 residues. V was clipped by 4 bases and J by 2 bases, with 12 bases between them. The CDR3 spells CASSFKGPTYNSPLHF. CDR3 bases: TGTGCCAGCAGTTTTAAGGGGCCTACCTATAATTCACCCCTCCACTTT.

V gene TRBV9 combines with J gene TRBJ2-7; D is unclear. Germline loops: CDR1 SGDLS, CDR2 YYNGEE. With 0 bases removed from V and 3 bases from J, the gap between germline ends came to 7 bases. The CDR3 contains 13 residues. This CDR3 reads CASSVGLFYEQYF. The DNA of the CDR3 is TGTGCCAGCAGCGTAGGACTCTTCTACGAGCAGTACTTC.

The CDR3 DNA sequence: TGTGCCAGCAGTTTGCGTAGTAACTATGGCTACACCTTC. It specifies CASSLRSNYGYTF. This chain uses TRBV12-3 or TRBV12-4 with TRBJ1-2; D is unclear. Trimming took off 3 bases at V and 1 base at J, with 6 bases between the two ends. The CDR3 has 13 amino acids.

The V call is TRBV4-1, the J call TRBJ1-4, with 8 bases aligning to TRBD1. The germline gives CDR1 MGHRA, CDR2 YSYEKL. The trim removed 3 bases at V and 7 bases at J, leaving 16 bases unmatched. This CDR3 spans 18 amino acids. The CDR3 sequence: CASSQIRTIQGVGEKLFF. CDR3 nucleotides: TGCGCCAGCAGCCAGATCCGTACGATACAGGGGGTAGGTGAAAAACTGTTTTTT.